A selection of T cell receptor beta chains follows, all from one sample in a study of blood T cell repertoires in COVID-19. The assay was immunoSEQ multiplex PCR, and TCRdb's table has in-frame clones only and misses some. The profile covers some 190,000 clones, with roughly 89% appearing a single time and about 3.2% taken by the ten largest. Sequencing was done on a sample of PBMCs or T cells enriched from blood (not recorded which). The receptors stem from a woman aged 25 to 45 who had been exposed to COVID-19. Both conserved end residues are part of each CDR3. Fields, in order: CDR3 length, V gene, CDR3 protein.

>16|TRBV2
CASTPTGSMPNYGYTF
>15|TRBV4-1
CASSQEWADTGELFF
>14|TRBV7-2
CASSHGTGAQPQHF
>15|TRBV7-9
CASSSPEGRAGELFF
>15|TRBV6-2/TRBV6-3
CASSLLGQMNTEAFF
>15|TRBV9
CASSVVAGDPYKQYF
>15|TRBV7-3
CASSSTGWEGETQYF
>13|TRBV13
CASSLQGAGEQYF
>15|TRBV4-1
CASSQVGTGYEKLFF
>16|TRBV6-2/TRBV6-3
CASSHTTSGDTGELFF
>19|TRBV4-1
CASSLTQAMGRGGRNEQFF
>15|TRBV5-6
CASSLGWEPGNTIYF
>12|TRBV9
CASSQGNQPQHF
>14|TRBV6-5
CASSLGQGGYEQYF
>16|TRBV10-2
CASRDRDGSYNSPLHF
>14|TRBV5-4
CASRPGLTNEKLFF
>17|TRBV7-9
CASSLAIGTGGYNEQFF
>11|TRBV2
CASHRYYEQYF
>17|TRBV7-6
CASSLEFAGGPTDTQYF
>12|TRBV19
CASAGTAEGYTF
>15|TRBV27
CASSYVGREDEKLFF
>14|TRBV19
CASRYTGSLETQYF
>14|TRBV6-5
CASTPGGPRETQYF
>16|TRBV4-3
CASSQDSQGRNEKLFF
>12|TRBV6-2/TRBV6-3
CASSLNTGELFF
>12|TRBV5-1
CASSSQGNEQFF
>18|TRBV5-1
CASSLSPSGGASPGELFF
>16|TRBV7-8
CASSPRQGPSPHEQYF
>14|TRBV5-1
CASRETGGTDTQYF
>14|TRBV7-2
CASSQDSSNQPQHF
>16|TRBV21-1
CASSWGCSSYNYGYTF
>14|TRBV2
CASPGTSNTDTQYF
>13|TRBV2
CANKAGATDTQYF
>12|TRBV5-1
CASSFSGDEQYF
>16|TRBV28
CASSRTQVLSGNTIYF
>15|TRBV13
CASRRGGKPPYEQYF
>15|TRBV20-1
CSASQGSSYNSPLHF
>16|TRBV19
CASETSSGALNTEAFF
>15|TRBV7-9
CASREDRGKGNTIYF
>14|TRBV9
CASSVSGGHEKLFF
>14|TRBV7-8
CASSLGAGYTEAFF
>14|TRBV2
CASISGTESYEQYF
>13|TRBV6-1
CASSDRGRETQYF